This TCR beta chain was obtained from a study of blood T cells in healthy people across ages. Germline lookup yields CDR1 LNHNV and CDR2 YYDKDF (reference sequence). The CDR3 is 14 amino acids. After removal of 5 bases from V and 8 bases from J, the junction contained 6 bases not matched to a gene. A second roughly 7 to 11 cycle PCR used barcoded and J-beta primers. MiXCR, run by TCRdb on the 5' RACE reads, gives a single entry per CDR3 protein. Of about 1.8 million distinct CDR3 sequences listed, 49% are singletons. The sequencing sample was made of blood. This TCR was sampled from a woman in her forties in good health. The V and J genes are TRBV15 and TRBJ1-6; 7 positions match TRBD1. CDR3 DNA sequence: TGTGCCACCAGCGCGGGACAGACACATTCACCCCTCCACTTT. As protein: CATSAGQTHSPLHF.